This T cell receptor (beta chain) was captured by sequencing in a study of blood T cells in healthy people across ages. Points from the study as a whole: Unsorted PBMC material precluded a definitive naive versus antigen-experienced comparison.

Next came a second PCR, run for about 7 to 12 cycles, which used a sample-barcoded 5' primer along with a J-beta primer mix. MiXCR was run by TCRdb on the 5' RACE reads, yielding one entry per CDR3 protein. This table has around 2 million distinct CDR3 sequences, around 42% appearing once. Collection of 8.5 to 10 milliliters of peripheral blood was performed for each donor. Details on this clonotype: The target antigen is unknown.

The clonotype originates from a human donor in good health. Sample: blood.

Written as DNA, the CDR3 is TGTGCCAGCAGCACCGGGACGGACTATTCACCCCTCCACTTT. Translating it yields CASSTGTDYSPLHF. The V call is TRBV7-6, the J call TRBJ1-6, with D tentatively TRBD1 (5 bases). The CDR3 runs to 14 residues. V lost 5 bases and J lost 8, with 13 bases in between. Looked up from germline, CDR1 is SGHVS and CDR2 is FNYEAQ.